Each of the 3 T cell receptor beta chains below was sequenced from the same sample in a study of PD-1 blockade in classical Hodgkin lymphoma. Time point denoted: cycle 4 day 1 (C4D1), after more than five weeks of nivolumab. With no exception, relapse followed autologous stem cell transplantation in all patients, and brentuximab vedotin exposure varied. Sequencing was performed with immunoSEQ multiplex PCR; in TCRdb, only in-frame clones are kept and a portion is missing. The table shows around 20,000 clones, with 60% to 80% occurring only once. The sequencing here drew on peripheral blood mononuclear cells (PBMCs), taken before the fourth cycle of nivolumab. These receptors were taken from a human donor with classical Hodgkin lymphoma.

The chain is built from TRBV7-6 and TRBJ2-4; D unclear. The CDR3 consists of 13 residues. Trimming removed 3 bases at V and 2 bases at J, with 5 bases between. Per germline, CDR1 SGHVS and CDR2 FNYEAQ. CDR3 amino acids: CASSFKPKNIQYF. CDR3 bases: TGTGCCAGCAGCTTCAAACCCAAAAACATTCAGTACTTC.

V is TRBV7-8 and J is TRBJ2-3; 9 bases map to TRBD2. The V segment lost 4 bases and the J segment 4 bases; nucleotides outside the gene matches: 9. CDR1 is SGHVS and CDR2 is FQNEAQ in the germline V gene. The CDR3 length is 16 residues. CDR3 nucleotide sequence: TGTGCCAGCAGCTACCAGATCGCGGGGGGGTCAGATACGCAGTATTTT. It yields the protein CASSYQIAGGSDTQYF.

The chain couples TRBV19 to TRBJ2-2; weak D call: TRBD1 (5 bases). The germline V gene has CDR1 LNHDA and CDR2 SQIVND (reference sequence). The CDR3 contains 13 residues. V gave up 4 bases and J gave up 6 bases, with 9 bases separating them. As DNA, the CDR3 is TGTGCCAGTAGTACGTGGGGCCCCGGGGAGCTGTTTTTT. It yields the protein CASSTWGPGELFF.